This T cell receptor (beta chain) was obtained from a study of tumor-infiltrating lymphocytes in primary liver carcinoma (dated by TCRdb to 2015 to 2018). With respect to the entire study: Surgical resection was performed in China between late 2015 and early 2016 on a few patients with histopathologically diagnosed primary liver carcinoma. Hepatocellular carcinoma (four) or combined HCC and intrahepatic cholangiocarcinoma (one) was present in the five patients, who were three men and two women aged 30 to 69 years. The tumors of the five patients were staged as T1-T3 N0M0, with maximum diameters ranging from roughly 4 to 10 cm. Each sample produced about 3.65 to 7.5 million productive TCRbeta reads, and read depth showed no significant difference between tissue types. Across five regions of each liver tumor, along with adjacent normal tissue and blood, the study brought together TCRbeta repertoire sequencing, expression microarrays and whole-exome sequencing. A total of roughly 35 specimens from 5 patients, comprising 25 or so tumor regions, 5 adjacent noncancerous liver tissues and 5 peripheral blood samples, were covered by TCRbeta repertoire sequencing. Technical replicate repertoires showed high reproducibility, with mean shared-clone rates around 0.9 and correlation coefficients above 0.95.

Using a constant-region primer and ProtoScript II reverse transcriptase, TCRbeta-specific cDNA was reverse-transcribed from around 520 ng total RNA. Construction of the TCRbeta libraries relied on three nested rounds of multiplex PCR, following a slightly modified ARM-PCR procedure. Each of the first two PCR rounds ran for approximately 11 cycles and used multiplex TRBV1-TRBV30 forward primers together with a Cbeta reverse primer. A final 25-cycle PCR with Deep VentR polymerase added sample barcodes and Illumina adapters. Before sequencing, amplicons of 200-500 bp were gel-purified using a QIAquick gel extraction kit. An Illumina HiSeq 2500 was used to sequence the TCRbeta amplicons with 250-bp paired-end reads. In the original analysis: Trimmomatic v0.33 was used to quality-trim the reads, and FLASH v1.2.11 was used to merge paired reads so that full CDR3 sequences could be recovered. MiGEC v1.2.1b assigned V, D and J germline segments to the rearranged TCRbeta sequences. Clonotype statistics and Shannon-Wiener diversity indices were calculated with VDJtools v1.0.0. To cut down on sampling bias, every analysis after diversity analysis relied on just the 250 most abundant clonotypes from each sample. TCRdb cleaned the public reads at Q25 with fastp, built clones with MiXCR and kept in-frame beta chains. Rows matching on CDR3 protein sequence are summarized as one entry with the most common DNA and genes. These V and J calls derive from TCRdb rather than the authors' analysis. The table for this sample lists about 210,000 distinct CDR3 sequences; less than 75% of them were counted only once. The top ten clonotypes cover under 7.5% of the sample.

V sheds 1 base and J sheds 0 bases, leaving 10 bases between their ends. The CDR3 is 16 amino acids in total, end residues counted. The entry retains the CDR3 DNA only, 48 bases that are in frame from base 1. CDR1 is given as MGHRA and CDR2 as YSYEKL, both from the germline V gene. Blood RNA was extracted from unsorted whole blood with TRIzol reagent; germline DNA came from the DNeasy Blood & Tissue kit. At the time of sampling, the patients were treatment-naive and had chronic HBV infection. Before surgery, about 4 milliliters of peripheral blood were collected into K2EDTA tubes. Study-wide conclusions, independent of this receptor: Pairs of tumor regions showed greater repertoire overlap (mean about 36%) than tumor-adjacent pairs (roughly 17%) or tumor-blood pairs (roughly 15%), which is consistent with antigen-driven expansion. With just four or five patients in the study, the authors point out that the findings should be validated in a larger study. Bulk unsorted samples precluded comparing CD4+ and CD8+ T cell repertoires. Because sequencing covered only the TCR beta chain and unpaired alpha chains were not captured, true repertoire diversity is likely underestimated. The top 250 clones accounted for a significantly greater share of the repertoire in tumors than in blood (p = 0.039).

Worth noting for this clonotype: What this receptor recognizes is not known. The conserved phenylalanine or tryptophan normally closing the CDR3 is absent here, so this likely arose from a read error.

This receptor chain uses TRBV4-1 and TRBJ1-3; matching of 5 bases hints at TRBD1 as the D gene. Sequenced material: peripheral blood. The clonotype originates from a woman aged 60-75 years with primary liver carcinoma and hepatitis B virus infection. The CDR3 amino acid sequence is: CASSQGDWASGNTIYS. DNA sequence: TGCGCCAGCAGCCAAGGGGACTGGGCCTCTGGAAACACCATATATTCT.